This TCR beta chain comes out of a study of Ad26.COV2.S vaccination and SARS-CoV-2 variants. The study, taken as a whole, reports: The study found similar non-spike TCR breadth in vaccine and placebo recipients.

Profiled with immunoSEQ multiplex PCR; TCRdb holds only in-frame clones, not every one. The table lists some 320,000 clones, 86% of them singletons. The CDR3 extends over 13 amino acids. CDR1 is MNHEY and CDR2 is SVGAGI in the germline V gene. Trimming left V 3 bases short and J 5 bases short, with 5 bases between. Turning to this clone: Its antigen is currently unknown.

The treatment here: 15 to 20 received Ad26.COV2.S at low or high dose, single or two shots; 5 received placebo; per-sample allocation not given. Each sample was drawn 63 days after the first injection (of vaccine or placebo). The vaccine delivered Wuhan-strain SARS-CoV-2 spike through an Ad26 vector. V and J are TRBV6-5 and TRBJ1-6; D unresolved. The source material was peripheral blood, sampled in a trial of Ad26.COV2.S vaccine versus placebo. The TCR sequence derives from a person aged 18 to 59 who received the Ad26.COV2.S COVID-19 vaccine or a placebo. DNA for the CDR3: TGTGCCAGCAGTTATAGGGATAATTCACCCCTCCACTTT. Protein sequence: CASSYRDNSPLHF.